This T cell receptor (beta chain) is from a study of cytomegalovirus exposure and HLA in healthy donors. It was with 60 Vbeta and 13 Jbeta primers that the PCR ran. The table came from immunoSEQ multiplex PCR; TCRdb's copy has only in-frame clones and leaves some out. The sample has some 54,000 clones; around 70% are singletons. The study, taken as a whole, reports: As a later analysis showed, a missense DCLRE1C variant was linked to trimming of TCR beta V- and J-genes. Common viral pathogens seemed, in a later analysis, to connect with several of the most significant clusters. An analysis done earlier found most TCR beta V segments productive about 90% or about 30% of the time.

Sampled while nominally healthy, donors likely had unrecorded immune exposures. The count of this clone is one. Its antigen is not identified. Trimming shortened V by 6 bases and J by 0 bases, and 14 bases separated the two germline ends. Germline CDR1 MDHEN, CDR2 SYDVKM. The CDR3 is 15 residues long. The specimen was PBMCs. The chain has TRBV28 and TRBJ1-1, with D tentatively TRBD1 (6 bases). The origin of this receptor is a man between 18 and 29 years old in good health and CMV-seronegative. The CDR3 DNA follows: TGTGCCAGCAGCCCCCAGGGGCTTATGAACACTGAAGCTTTCTTT. This codes for CASSPQGLMNTEAFF.